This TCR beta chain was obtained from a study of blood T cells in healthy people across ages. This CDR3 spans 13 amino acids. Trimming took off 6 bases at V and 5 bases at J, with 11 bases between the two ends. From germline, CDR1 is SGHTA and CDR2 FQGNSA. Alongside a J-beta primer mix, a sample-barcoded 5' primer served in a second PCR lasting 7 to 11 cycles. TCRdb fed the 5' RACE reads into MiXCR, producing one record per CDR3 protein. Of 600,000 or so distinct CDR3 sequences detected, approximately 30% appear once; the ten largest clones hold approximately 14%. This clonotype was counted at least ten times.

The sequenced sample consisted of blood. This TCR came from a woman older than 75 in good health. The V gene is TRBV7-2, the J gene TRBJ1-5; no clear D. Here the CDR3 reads CASSFRDYQPQHF. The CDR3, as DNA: TGTGCCAGCAGTTTCCGGGATTATCAGCCCCAGCATTTT.